A selection of T cell receptor beta chains follows, all from one sample in a study of cytomegalovirus exposure and HLA in healthy donors. Libraries were prepared by immunoSEQ multiplex PCR; TCRdb keeps only in-frame clonotypes and omits some of them. Seen here are some 130,000 clones, roughly three quarters observed once, and the top ten hold 2.2%. Sequencing input: PBMCs. Every receptor here comes from a man aged 25-40 years in good health and CMV-seronegative. Both conserved end residues are part of each CDR3. The D gene is left open where the match is weak. Clone size, where shown, is once, few, many, or a class for clones that have expanded.

j_gene: TRBJ2-4; v_gene: TRBV20-1; d_gene: .; abundance: .; CDR3nt: TGCAGTGCTAGGAACGGAAACATTCAGTACTTC; CDR3aa: CSARNGNIQYF
j_gene: TRBJ1-1; v_gene: TRBV6-1; d_gene: .; abundance: once; CDR3nt: TGTGCCAGCAGTGAACCAGGCATGAACACTGAAGCTTTCTTT; CDR3aa: CASSEPGMNTEAFF
j_gene: TRBJ2-7; v_gene: TRBV18; d_gene: .; abundance: .; CDR3nt: TGTGCCAGCTCACCACCCGTCCACGGGGGAGAGCAGTACTTC; CDR3aa: CASSPPVHGGEQYF
j_gene: TRBJ2-5; v_gene: TRBV30; d_gene: TRBD2; abundance: .; CDR3nt: TGTGCCTGGAGTGTAAGCGGGCTAGCGGGAGAGACCCAGTACTTC; CDR3aa: CAWSVSGLAGETQYF
j_gene: TRBJ2-3; v_gene: TRBV2; d_gene: TRBD1; abundance: .; CDR3nt: TGTGCCAGCAGTGGGAGACAGGGGGCGACAGATACGCAGTATTTT; CDR3aa: CASSGRQGATDTQYF
j_gene: TRBJ2-3; v_gene: TRBV5-6; d_gene: .; abundance: .; CDR3nt: TGTGCCAGCAGCCCGGGTGGCCTCACAGATACGCAGTATTTT; CDR3aa: CASSPGGLTDTQYF
j_gene: TRBJ2-2; v_gene: TRBV2; d_gene: .; abundance: .; CDR3nt: TGTGCCAGCCAGGGGGACGGGGGCGGGGAGCTGTTTTTT; CDR3aa: CASQGDGGGELFF
j_gene: TRBJ1-2; v_gene: TRBV5-1; d_gene: TRBD1; abundance: .; CDR3nt: TGCGCCAGCAGCCTGACAGGGTCCAACTATGGCTACACCTTC; CDR3aa: CASSLTGSNYGYTF
j_gene: TRBJ1-1; v_gene: TRBV30; d_gene: .; abundance: .; CDR3nt: TGTGCCTGGGTAGCGAACACTGAAGCTTTCTTT; CDR3aa: CAWVANTEAFF
j_gene: TRBJ2-1; v_gene: TRBV18; d_gene: .; abundance: .; CDR3nt: TGTGCCAGCTCACCCCTGGAGGGCTCCTACAATGAGCAGTTCTTC; CDR3aa: CASSPLEGSYNEQFF
j_gene: TRBJ2-1; v_gene: TRBV5-1; d_gene: TRBD2; abundance: .; CDR3nt: TGCGCCAGCAGCTTCGGGGGGACTACCTTAAATGAGCAGTTCTTC; CDR3aa: CASSFGGTTLNEQFF
j_gene: TRBJ2-3; v_gene: TRBV5-4; d_gene: .; abundance: once; CDR3nt: TGTGCCAGCAGCCCGAGAGGCGGGGCCTCTAGCACAGATACGCAGTATTTT; CDR3aa: CASSPRGGASSTDTQYF
j_gene: TRBJ2-3; v_gene: TRBV18; d_gene: TRBD2; abundance: once; CDR3nt: TGTGCCAGCTCACCTACTAGCGGCACAGATACGCAGTATTTT; CDR3aa: CASSPTSGTDTQYF
j_gene: TRBJ2-3; v_gene: TRBV7-8; d_gene: TRBD2; abundance: .; CDR3nt: TGTGCCAGCAGCTTAGTTCTAGCGGGTAGCACAGATACGCAGTATTTT; CDR3aa: CASSLVLAGSTDTQYF
j_gene: TRBJ2-7; v_gene: TRBV23-1; d_gene: .; abundance: .; CDR3nt: TGCGCCAGCAGTCAATCGACCCAATCCGAAAGGGGTCACGAGCAGTACTTC; CDR3aa: CASSQSTQSERGHEQYF
j_gene: TRBJ2-7; v_gene: TRBV18; d_gene: TRBD2; abundance: .; CDR3nt: TGTGCCAGCTCACCGACGGGACTAGCGGACTACGAGCAGTACTTC; CDR3aa: CASSPTGLADYEQYF
j_gene: TRBJ1-5; v_gene: TRBV5-1; d_gene: TRBD1; abundance: .; CDR3nt: TGCGCCAGCAGCCTGACAGGGCGGAATCAGCCCCAGCATTTT; CDR3aa: CASSLTGRNQPQHF
j_gene: TRBJ2-1; v_gene: TRBV11-2; d_gene: TRBD2; abundance: few; CDR3nt: TGTGCCAGCAGCCACGGGACTAGCGGGAGAAGCTCCTACAATGAGCAGTTCTTC; CDR3aa: CASSHGTSGRSSYNEQFF
j_gene: TRBJ2-7; v_gene: TRBV30; d_gene: .; abundance: .; CDR3nt: TGTGCCTGGACCTGGAAGGAACGAGCGACGGGCGAGCAGTACTTC; CDR3aa: CAWTWKERATGEQYF
j_gene: TRBJ2-7; v_gene: TRBV28; d_gene: TRBD1; abundance: .; CDR3nt: TGTGCCAGCAGTGAAACCGGGACAGGGTACTCCTACGAGCAGTACTTC; CDR3aa: CASSETGTGYSYEQYF
j_gene: TRBJ2-1; v_gene: TRBV9; d_gene: .; abundance: .; CDR3nt: TGTGCCAGCAGCGTAGCCCCCGTGGGAGAAAATGAGCAGTTCTTC; CDR3aa: CASSVAPVGENEQFF
j_gene: TRBJ2-7; v_gene: TRBV28; d_gene: .; abundance: .; CDR3nt: TGTGCCAGCAGTTTAAGTGGCGGGCCATCCTACGAGCAGTACTTC; CDR3aa: CASSLSGGPSYEQYF
j_gene: TRBJ2-6; v_gene: TRBV30; d_gene: .; abundance: .; CDR3nt: TGTGCCTGGAGTTTTGCTCGGGGGAGTAACTCTGGGGCCAACGTCCTGACTTTC; CDR3aa: CAWSFARGSNSGANVLTF
j_gene: TRBJ1-2; v_gene: TRBV4-1; d_gene: .; abundance: .; CDR3nt: TGCGCCAGCCGCCCCCAGGGGCGGAACTATGGCTACACCTTC; CDR3aa: CASRPQGRNYGYTF
j_gene: TRBJ1-2; v_gene: TRBV7-2; d_gene: TRBD1; abundance: .; CDR3nt: TGTGCCAGCAGCTTATTAGAACAGGGGGACGGCGGCTACACCTTC; CDR3aa: CASSLLEQGDGGYTF
j_gene: TRBJ2-5; v_gene: TRBV20-1; d_gene: .; abundance: .; CDR3nt: TGCAGTGCTAGTCGCGGGGGCCCCCAGTACTTC; CDR3aa: CSASRGGPQYF
j_gene: TRBJ2-5; v_gene: TRBV10-2; d_gene: TRBD2; abundance: .; CDR3nt: TGCGCCAGCAGCAGCGGACTAGCGGGAGGCCCATGGGAGACCCAGTACTTC; CDR3aa: CASSSGLAGGPWETQYF
j_gene: TRBJ2-5; v_gene: TRBV6-5; d_gene: .; abundance: .; CDR3nt: TGTGCCAGCAGCACTCTGGGCGTGTGGGAGCAGTACTTC; CDR3aa: CASSTLGVWEQYF
j_gene: TRBJ2-1; v_gene: TRBV20-1; d_gene: .; abundance: .; CDR3nt: TGCAGTGCTGACTTCAATGAGCAGTTCTTC; CDR3aa: CSADFNEQFF
j_gene: TRBJ2-7; v_gene: TRBV5-4; d_gene: TRBD2; abundance: .; CDR3nt: TGTGCCAGCAGCTTGAGGACTAGCGGCTCCTACGAGCAGTACTTC; CDR3aa: CASSLRTSGSYEQYF
j_gene: TRBJ1-5; v_gene: TRBV6-1; d_gene: .; abundance: .; CDR3nt: TGTGCCAGCAGTGAAGGGGCAGGGGACAATCAGCCCCAGCATTTT; CDR3aa: CASSEGAGDNQPQHF
j_gene: TRBJ1-2; v_gene: TRBV5-6; d_gene: .; abundance: .; CDR3nt: TGTGCCAGCAGCCCCCGAGGGGGTTTTGGTGGCTACACCTTC; CDR3aa: CASSPRGGFGGYTF
j_gene: TRBJ2-1; v_gene: TRBV7-9; d_gene: .; abundance: .; CDR3nt: TGTGCCAGCGCCCCTAGCGCCTCCTACAATGAGCAGTTCTTC; CDR3aa: CASAPSASYNEQFF
j_gene: TRBJ2-3; v_gene: TRBV10-3; d_gene: TRBD2; abundance: .; CDR3nt: TGTGCCATCGCGGGGGGCAGGGGTAAGGAAAGAGTCACAGATACGCAGTATTTT; CDR3aa: CAIAGGRGKERVTDTQYF
j_gene: TRBJ2-2; v_gene: TRBV10-1; d_gene: TRBD2; abundance: .; CDR3nt: TGCGCCAGCAGCGCCGCGGGGGAAAGGAGGGCCGGGGAGCTGTTTTTT; CDR3aa: CASSAAGERRAGELFF
j_gene: TRBJ1-1; v_gene: TRBV7-2; d_gene: TRBD1; abundance: .; CDR3nt: TGTGCCAGCAGCACGTACAGGGGTGATTCCACTGAAGCTTTCTTT; CDR3aa: CASSTYRGDSTEAFF
j_gene: TRBJ1-2; v_gene: TRBV6-5; d_gene: .; abundance: few; CDR3nt: TGTGCCAGCAGCCACAGGAATAACTATGGCTACACCTTC; CDR3aa: CASSHRNNYGYTF
j_gene: TRBJ2-5; v_gene: TRBV7-2; d_gene: TRBD1; abundance: .; CDR3nt: TGTGCCAGCAGCCCTTGGACAGGGGGCCTTGAGACCCAGTACTTC; CDR3aa: CASSPWTGGLETQYF
j_gene: TRBJ2-3; v_gene: TRBV7-6; d_gene: TRBD2; abundance: .; CDR3nt: TGTGCCAGCAGCCCGTGGGGGGGAGAGACAGATACGCAGTATTTT; CDR3aa: CASSPWGGETDTQYF
j_gene: TRBJ2-1; v_gene: TRBV5-1; d_gene: TRBD2; abundance: .; CDR3nt: TGCGCCAGCGGACCTAGCGGGTACTCCTACAATGAGCAGTTCTTC; CDR3aa: CASGPSGYSYNEQFF
j_gene: TRBJ1-2; v_gene: TRBV4-3; d_gene: TRBD1; abundance: .; CDR3nt: TGCGCCAGCAGCCGAGACAGGGGTGTCCATGGCTACACCTTC; CDR3aa: CASSRDRGVHGYTF
j_gene: TRBJ2-5; v_gene: TRBV7-2; d_gene: .; abundance: few; CDR3nt: TGTGCCAGCAGCTTAGTGAGGGGACGTTCGGGAGAGCAGTACTTC; CDR3aa: CASSLVRGRSGEQYF
j_gene: TRBJ1-1; v_gene: TRBV28; d_gene: .; abundance: .; CDR3nt: TGTGCCAGCACCTCACCGGGGGGCGCGACTGAAGCTTTCTTT; CDR3aa: CASTSPGGATEAFF
j_gene: TRBJ2-2; v_gene: TRBV5-1; d_gene: .; abundance: .; CDR3nt: TGCGCCAGCAGCTTGGATGGCGGGACCGGGGAGCTGTTTTTT; CDR3aa: CASSLDGGTGELFF
j_gene: TRBJ2-7; v_gene: TRBV19; d_gene: TRBD1; abundance: .; CDR3nt: TGTGCCAGTAGTACCGGGACAGACTACGAGCAGTACTTC; CDR3aa: CASSTGTDYEQYF
j_gene: TRBJ1-1; v_gene: TRBV5-1; d_gene: .; abundance: once; CDR3nt: TGCGCCAGCATCGGGGAGACCAACACTGAAGCTTTCTTT; CDR3aa: CASIGETNTEAFF
j_gene: TRBJ2-7; v_gene: TRBV30; d_gene: TRBD1; abundance: .; CDR3nt: TGTGCCTGGAGTGTACAGGGGGCCTACGAGCAGTACTTC; CDR3aa: CAWSVQGAYEQYF
j_gene: TRBJ2-4; v_gene: TRBV15; d_gene: .; abundance: .; CDR3nt: TGTGCCACCAGCAGAGATACTTTTTCAAACATTCAGTACTTC; CDR3aa: CATSRDTFSNIQYF
j_gene: TRBJ1-4; v_gene: TRBV29-1; d_gene: .; abundance: few; CDR3nt: TGCAGCGTTGAAGATTACGGTGAAAAACTGTTTTTT; CDR3aa: CSVEDYGEKLFF
j_gene: TRBJ1-4; v_gene: TRBV2; d_gene: TRBD1; abundance: few; CDR3nt: TGTGCCAGCAGGAGGGGGACAGGGGGTGAAAAACTGTTTTTT; CDR3aa: CASRRGTGGEKLFF
j_gene: TRBJ2-1; v_gene: TRBV7-7; d_gene: TRBD2; abundance: .; CDR3nt: TGTGCTAGCAGCGTAGGGACTAGCGGACTAAATGAGCAGTTCTTC; CDR3aa: CASSVGTSGLNEQFF
j_gene: TRBJ1-1; v_gene: TRBV9; d_gene: .; abundance: .; CDR3nt: TGTGCCAGCAGCGCCAACAGGGAACAGGCGGCTGGTTTGGGCACTGAAGCTTTCTTT; CDR3aa: CASSANREQAAGLGTEAFF
j_gene: TRBJ2-1; v_gene: TRBV7-2; d_gene: TRBD2; abundance: .; CDR3nt: TGTGCCAGCAGCTCACTAGCGGGAGTTTTGCATGAGCAGTTCTTC; CDR3aa: CASSSLAGVLHEQFF
j_gene: TRBJ1-2; v_gene: TRBV6-5; d_gene: .; abundance: .; CDR3nt: TGTGCCAGCAGTTACGGAGCCGGTTATGGCTACACCTTC; CDR3aa: CASSYGAGYGYTF
j_gene: TRBJ2-5; v_gene: TRBV6-1; d_gene: .; abundance: once; CDR3nt: TGTGCCAGCAGAGAGGTTGAGACCCAGTACTTC; CDR3aa: CASREVETQYF
j_gene: TRBJ2-5; v_gene: TRBV29-1; d_gene: TRBD1; abundance: .; CDR3nt: TGCAACGTCGCTCGACAGGGGGGAGAGCAGTACTTC; CDR3aa: CNVARQGGEQYF
j_gene: TRBJ2-7; v_gene: TRBV9; d_gene: .; abundance: .; CDR3nt: TGTGCCAGCAGCGTCTCCGGGACACTGGGTGGCGAGCAGTACTTC; CDR3aa: CASSVSGTLGGEQYF
j_gene: TRBJ1-2; v_gene: TRBV18; d_gene: .; abundance: .; CDR3nt: TGTGCCAGCTCCCCTCGAAGAGGACTCTCCGACCCGACTAACTATGGCTACACCTTC; CDR3aa: CASSPRRGLSDPTNYGYTF
j_gene: TRBJ2-7; v_gene: TRBV11-2; d_gene: TRBD2; abundance: .; CDR3nt: TGTGCCAGCAGCTGGCCGGGACTAGCGGGAAACTACGAGCAGTACTTC; CDR3aa: CASSWPGLAGNYEQYF
j_gene: TRBJ1-2; v_gene: TRBV5-1; d_gene: .; abundance: .; CDR3nt: TGCGCCAGCACCCTTTCGACAGGCCTCTATGGCTACACCTTC; CDR3aa: CASTLSTGLYGYTF